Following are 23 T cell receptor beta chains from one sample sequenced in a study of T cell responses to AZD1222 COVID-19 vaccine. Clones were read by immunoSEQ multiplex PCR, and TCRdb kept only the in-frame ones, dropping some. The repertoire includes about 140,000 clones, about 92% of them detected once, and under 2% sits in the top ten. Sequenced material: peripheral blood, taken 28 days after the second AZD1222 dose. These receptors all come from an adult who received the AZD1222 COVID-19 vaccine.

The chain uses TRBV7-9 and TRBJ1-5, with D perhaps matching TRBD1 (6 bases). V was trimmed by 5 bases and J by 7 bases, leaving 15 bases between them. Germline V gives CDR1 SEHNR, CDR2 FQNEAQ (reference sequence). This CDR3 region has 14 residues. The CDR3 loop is CASSPTGIRQPQHF. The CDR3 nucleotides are TGTGCCAGCAGCCCTACAGGGATACGACAGCCCCAGCATTTT. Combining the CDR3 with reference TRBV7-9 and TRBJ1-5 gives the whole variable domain DTGVSQNPRHKITKRGQNVTFRCDPISEHNRLYWYRQTLGQGPEFLTYFQNEAQLEKSRLLSDRFSAERPKGSFSTLEIQRTEQGDSAMYLCASSPTGIRQPQHFGDGTRLSIL.

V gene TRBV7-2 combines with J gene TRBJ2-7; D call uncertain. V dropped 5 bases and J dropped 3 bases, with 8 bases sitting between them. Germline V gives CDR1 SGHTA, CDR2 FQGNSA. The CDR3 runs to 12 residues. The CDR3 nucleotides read TGTGCCAGCAGCGGGCGCGGCTACGAGCAGTACTTC. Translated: CASSGRGYEQYF.

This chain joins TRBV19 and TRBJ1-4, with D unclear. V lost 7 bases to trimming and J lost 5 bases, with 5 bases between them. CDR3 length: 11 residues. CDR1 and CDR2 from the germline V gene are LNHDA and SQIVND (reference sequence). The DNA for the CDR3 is TGTGCCAGTACCCGCAATGAAAAACTGTTTTTT. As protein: CASTRNEKLFF.

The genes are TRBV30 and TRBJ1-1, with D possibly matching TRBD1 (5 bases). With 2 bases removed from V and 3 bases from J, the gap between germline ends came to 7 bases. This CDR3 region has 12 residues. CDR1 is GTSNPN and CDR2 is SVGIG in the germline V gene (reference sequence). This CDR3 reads CAWSLGDTEAFF. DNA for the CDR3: TGTGCCTGGAGTTTGGGGGACACTGAAGCTTTCTTT.

CDR3 sequence: CASSQRDFYGRSYNEQFF. CDR3 sequence (DNA): TGCGCCAGCAGCCAACGGGACTTTTACGGGCGGTCCTACAATGAGCAGTTCTTC. V is TRBV4-3 and J is TRBJ2-1; D perhaps matches TRBD2 (6 bases). The CDR3 loop spans 18 amino acids. Germline V CDR1 and CDR2: LGHNA, YSLEER. The V end lost 2 bases, the J end lost 1 base, and 18 bases lay between the germline ends.

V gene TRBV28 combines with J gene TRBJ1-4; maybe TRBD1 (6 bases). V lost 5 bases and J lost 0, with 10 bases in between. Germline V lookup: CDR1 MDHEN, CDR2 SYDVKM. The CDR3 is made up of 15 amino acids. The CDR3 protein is CASSVRQATNEKLFF. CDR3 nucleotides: TGTGCCAGCAGTGTCAGACAGGCAACTAATGAAAAACTGTTTTTT.

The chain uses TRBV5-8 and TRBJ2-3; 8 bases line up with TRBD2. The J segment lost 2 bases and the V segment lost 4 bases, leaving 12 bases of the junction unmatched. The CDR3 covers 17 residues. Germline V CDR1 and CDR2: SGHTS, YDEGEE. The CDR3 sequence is CASSLRLALDLTDTQYF. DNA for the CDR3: TGTGCCAGCAGCCTAAGACTAGCGTTGGATCTCACAGATACGCAGTATTTT. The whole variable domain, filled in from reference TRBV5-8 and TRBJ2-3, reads EAGVTQSPTHLIKTRGQQATLRCSPISGHTSVYWYQQALGLGLQFLLWYDEGEERNRGNFPPRFSGRQFPNYSSELNVNALELEDSALYLCASSLRLALDLTDTQYFGPGTRLTVL.

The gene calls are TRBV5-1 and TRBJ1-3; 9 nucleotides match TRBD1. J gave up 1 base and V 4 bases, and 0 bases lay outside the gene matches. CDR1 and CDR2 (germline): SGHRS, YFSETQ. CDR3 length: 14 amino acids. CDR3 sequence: CASSGTGSGNTIYF. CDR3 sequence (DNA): TGCGCCAGCAGCGGGACAGGGTCTGGAAACACCATATATTTT.

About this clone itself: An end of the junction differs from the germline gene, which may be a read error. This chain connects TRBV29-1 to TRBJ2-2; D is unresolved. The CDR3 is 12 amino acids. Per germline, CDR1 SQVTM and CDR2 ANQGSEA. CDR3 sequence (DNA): TGCACCGTTTCGGAGAAGCCCGGGGAGCTGTTTTTT. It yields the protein CTVSEKPGELFF.

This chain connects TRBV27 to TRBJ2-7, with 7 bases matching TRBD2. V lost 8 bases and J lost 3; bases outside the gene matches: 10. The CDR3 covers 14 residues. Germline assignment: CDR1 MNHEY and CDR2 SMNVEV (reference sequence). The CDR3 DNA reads TGTGCCAGCCGGTGGGACTATAGGAACTACGAGCAGTACTTC. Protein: CASRWDYRNYEQYF.

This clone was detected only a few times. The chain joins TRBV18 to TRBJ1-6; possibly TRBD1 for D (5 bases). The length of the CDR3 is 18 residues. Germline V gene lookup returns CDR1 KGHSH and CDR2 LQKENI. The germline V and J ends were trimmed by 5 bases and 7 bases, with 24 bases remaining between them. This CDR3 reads CASSSRYLGEGENSPLHF. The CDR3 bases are TGTGCCAGCTCATCGAGGTATCTGGGCGAAGGGGAAAATTCACCCCTCCACTTT.

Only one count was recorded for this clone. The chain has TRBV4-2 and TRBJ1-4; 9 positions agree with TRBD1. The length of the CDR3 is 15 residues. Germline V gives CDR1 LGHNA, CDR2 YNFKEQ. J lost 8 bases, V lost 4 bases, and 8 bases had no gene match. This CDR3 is CASSLSDRGREKLFF. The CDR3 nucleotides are TGTGCCAGCAGCCTCTCGGACAGGGGAAGGGAAAAACTGTTTTTT.

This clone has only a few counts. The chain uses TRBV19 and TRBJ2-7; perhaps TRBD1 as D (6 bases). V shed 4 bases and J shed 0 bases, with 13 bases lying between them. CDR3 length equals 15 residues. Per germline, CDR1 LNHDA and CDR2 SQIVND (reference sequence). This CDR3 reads CASSKVWDISYEQYF. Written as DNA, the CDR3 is TGTGCCAGTAGTAAGGTTTGGGACATCTCCTACGAGCAGTACTTC.

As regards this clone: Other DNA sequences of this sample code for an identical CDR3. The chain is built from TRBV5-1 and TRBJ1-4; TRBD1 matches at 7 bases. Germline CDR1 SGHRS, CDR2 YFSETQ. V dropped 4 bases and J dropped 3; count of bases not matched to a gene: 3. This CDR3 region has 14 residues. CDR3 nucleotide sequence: TGCGCCAGCAGCCTGGGACAGCCTAATGAAAAACTGTTTTTT. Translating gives CASSLGQPNEKLFF.

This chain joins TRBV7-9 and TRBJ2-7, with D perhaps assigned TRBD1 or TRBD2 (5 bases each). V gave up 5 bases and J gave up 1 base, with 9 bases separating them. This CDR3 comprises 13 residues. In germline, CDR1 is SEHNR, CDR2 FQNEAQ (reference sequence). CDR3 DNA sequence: TGTGCCAGCAGCCGGGGCTTTTCCTACGAGCAGTACTTC. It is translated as CASSRGFSYEQYF.

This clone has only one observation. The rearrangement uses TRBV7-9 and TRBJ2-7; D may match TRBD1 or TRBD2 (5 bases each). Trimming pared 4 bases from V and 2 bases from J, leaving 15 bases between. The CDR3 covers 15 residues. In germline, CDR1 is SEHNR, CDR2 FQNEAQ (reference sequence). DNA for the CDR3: TGTGCCAGCAGCTACACCGGGACGGTTCCCTACGAGCAGTACTTC. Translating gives CASSYTGTVPYEQYF.

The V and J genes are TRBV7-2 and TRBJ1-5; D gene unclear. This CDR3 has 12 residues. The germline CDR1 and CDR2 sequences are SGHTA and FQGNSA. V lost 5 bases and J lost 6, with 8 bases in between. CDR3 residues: CASSPPRQPQHF. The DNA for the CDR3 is TGTGCCAGCAGCCCCCCCCGTCAGCCCCAGCATTTT. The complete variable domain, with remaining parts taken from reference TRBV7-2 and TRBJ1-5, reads GAGVSQSPSNKVTEKGKDVELRCDPISGHTALYWYRQSLGQGLEFLIYFQGNSAPDKSGLPSDRFSAERTGGSVSTLTIQRTQQEDSAVYLCASSPPRQPQHFGDGTRLSIL.

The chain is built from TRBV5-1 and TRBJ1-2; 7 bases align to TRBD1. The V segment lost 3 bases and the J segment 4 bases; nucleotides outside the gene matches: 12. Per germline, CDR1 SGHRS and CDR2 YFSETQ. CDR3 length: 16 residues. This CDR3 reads CASSYARGAASYGYTF. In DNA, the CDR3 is TGCGCCAGCAGCTATGCCAGGGGGGCTGCGAGCTATGGCTACACCTTC.

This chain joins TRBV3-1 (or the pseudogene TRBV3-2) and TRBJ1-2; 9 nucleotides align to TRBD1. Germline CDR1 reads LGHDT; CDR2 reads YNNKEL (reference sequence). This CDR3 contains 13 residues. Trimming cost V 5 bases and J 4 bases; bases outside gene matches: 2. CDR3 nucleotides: TGTGCCAGCAGCGAGGGACAGGGCTATGGCTACACCTTC. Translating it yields CASSEGQGYGYTF.

DNA for the CDR3: TGTGCCTGGGCAGGGGCAGATACGCAGTATTTT. Protein product: CAWAGADTQYF. This chain joins TRBV30 and TRBJ2-3; maybe TRBD1 (6 bases). The germline V gene encodes CDR1 GTSNPN and CDR2 SVGIG (reference sequence). Trimming left V 5 bases short and J 4 bases short, with 7 bases between. The CDR3 runs to 11 residues.

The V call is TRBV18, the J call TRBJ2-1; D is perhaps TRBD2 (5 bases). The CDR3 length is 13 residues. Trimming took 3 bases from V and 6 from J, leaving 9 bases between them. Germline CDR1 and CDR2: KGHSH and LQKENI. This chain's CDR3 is CASSPASSNEQFF. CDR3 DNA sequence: TGTGCCAGCTCACCGGCTAGCTCCAATGAGCAGTTCTTC. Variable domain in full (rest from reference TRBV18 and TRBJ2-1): NAGVMQNPRHLVRRRGQEARLRCSPMKGHSHVYWYRQLPEEGLKFMVYLQKENIIDESGMPKERFSAEFPKEGPSILRIQQVVRGDSAAYFCASSPASSNEQFFGPGTRLTVL.

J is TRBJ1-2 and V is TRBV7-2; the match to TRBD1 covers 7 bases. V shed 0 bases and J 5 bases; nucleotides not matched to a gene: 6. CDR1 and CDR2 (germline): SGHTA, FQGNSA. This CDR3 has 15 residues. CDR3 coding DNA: TGTGCCAGCAGCTTAGCAACAGGGGAGCAGTATGGCTACACCTTC. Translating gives CASSLATGEQYGYTF.

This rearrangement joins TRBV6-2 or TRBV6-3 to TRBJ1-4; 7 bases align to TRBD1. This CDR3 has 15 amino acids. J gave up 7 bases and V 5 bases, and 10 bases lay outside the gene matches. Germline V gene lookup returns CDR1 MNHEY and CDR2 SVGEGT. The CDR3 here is CASSNTGAAGEKLFF. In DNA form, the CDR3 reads TGTGCCAGCAGTAACACAGGGGCGGCGGGTGAAAAACTGTTTTTT.